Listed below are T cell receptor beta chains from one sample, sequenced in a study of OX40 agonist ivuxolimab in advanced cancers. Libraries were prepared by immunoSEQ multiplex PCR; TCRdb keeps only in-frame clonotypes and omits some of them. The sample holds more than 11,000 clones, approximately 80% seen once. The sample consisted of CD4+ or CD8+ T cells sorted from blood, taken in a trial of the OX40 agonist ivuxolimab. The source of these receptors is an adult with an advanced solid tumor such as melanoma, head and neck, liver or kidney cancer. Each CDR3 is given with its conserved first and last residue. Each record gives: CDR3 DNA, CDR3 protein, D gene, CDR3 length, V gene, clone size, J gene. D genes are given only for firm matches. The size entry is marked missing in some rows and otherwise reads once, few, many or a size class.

TGTGCCAGCAGCCCAAATGCCTTGGCTAGCGGGAGGGTCGCCTCCTACAATGAGCAGTTCTTC CASSPNALASGRVASYNEQFF TRBD2 21 TRBV7-8 NA TRBJ2-1
TGTGCCAGCAGCTTGGCTTCAACCGGGGATTCAGGGGGCTATCAGCCCCAGCATTTT CASSLASTGDSGGYQPQHF TRBD1 19 TRBV5-8 NA TRBJ1-5
TGTGCCAGTAAAGGGACAGGGGGCTCTCCTGGCGACGAGCAGTACTTC CASKGTGGSPGDEQYF TRBD1 16 TRBV19 NA TRBJ2-7
TGTGCCAGCAGCCTAACAGGGGCGAACACCGGGGAGCTGTTTTTT CASSLTGANTGELFF TRBD1 15 TRBV7-3 NA TRBJ2-2
TGCGCCAGCGCGGGAGCGGAGGGGGCCCAGTACTTC CASAGAEGAQYF NA 12 TRBV4-1 NA TRBJ2-5
TGTGCCAGCAGCTTAGGCCGGGCTAGGGCTAACTATGGCTACACCTTC CASSLGRARANYGYTF NA 16 TRBV13 large TRBJ1-2
TGTGCCAGCAGCCTCGCGGGGCGGAACACTGAAGCTTTCTTT CASSLAGRNTEAFF NA 14 TRBV6-1 NA TRBJ1-1
TGTGCCAGCAGCTTATGGGACTTCCTGGGGGAGCAGTACTTC CASSLWDFLGEQYF NA 14 TRBV7-3 NA TRBJ2-7
TGTGCCAGCAGCACAGGGGCTTCCTACGAGCAGTACTTC CASSTGASYEQYF TRBD1 13 TRBV2 NA TRBJ2-7
TGTGCCAGCAGCTTGGACGGGCAGCGGGCCTACGAGCAGTACTTC CASSLDGQRAYEQYF NA 15 TRBV7-9 few TRBJ2-7
TGTGCCAGCAGCCCAACCCCCCTAGGGGGGAACACTGAAGCTTTCTTT CASSPTPLGGNTEAFF NA 16 TRBV28 NA TRBJ1-1
TGTGCCAGCAGGGGCCCGGAGACTAGCGGGCCTAGCTCCTACGAGCAGTACTTC CASRGPETSGPSSYEQYF TRBD2 18 TRBV27 NA TRBJ2-7
TGTGCCAGCAGCCCAGCGGGAGTATACTCCTACAATGAGCAGTTCTTC CASSPAGVYSYNEQFF TRBD2 16 TRBV28 NA TRBJ2-1
TGTGCCAGCAGTGACCCCGGGGCCGTGGAGACCCAGTACTTC CASSDPGAVETQYF NA 14 TRBV11-2 NA TRBJ2-5
TGTGCCATCAGTGAGCCATCTACTAGCGGGAGGACTCAGACTTACACAGATACGCAGTATTTT CAISEPSTSGRTQTYTDTQYF TRBD2 21 TRBV10-3 medium-sized TRBJ2-3
TGTGCCAGCAGTTACTCGGGAAACGGTGATGAGCAGTTCTTC CASSYSGNGDEQFF NA 14 TRBV6-6 NA TRBJ2-1
TGTGCCAGCAGTTCCCCGTGGGGCGGGGACACAGATACGCAGTATTTT CASSSPWGGDTDTQYF NA 16 TRBV28 NA TRBJ2-3
TGTGCCAGCTCACTGGGGGCAGAGGCTTTCTTT CASSLGAEAFF NA 11 TRBV18 NA TRBJ1-1
TGTGCCAGCAGCTTAGTATTGGGTAGCGATTCAGATACGCAGTATTTT CASSLVLGSDSDTQYF NA 16 TRBV7-9 NA TRBJ2-3
TGTGCCATCAATGGAGCGCGGGGTGAGACCCAGTACTTC CAINGARGETQYF NA 13 TRBV10-3 NA TRBJ2-5
TGCGCCAGCAGCGCCGCTGGACTAGCGGGAGGCACCGGGGAGCTGTTTTTT CASSAAGLAGGTGELFF TRBD2 17 TRBV5-1 few TRBJ2-2
TGTGCCAGCAGCTTTGGATACGAGGGGAGGACCCCAAACACCGGGGAGCTGTTTTTT CASSFGYEGRTPNTGELFF NA 19 TRBV5-6 NA TRBJ2-2
TGCGCCAGCAGCCCAAGGTCTAGCGGGAGTACCTTTGGGGCCAACGTCCTGACTTTC CASSPRSSGSTFGANVLTF TRBD2 19 TRBV4-1 NA TRBJ2-6
TGTGCCAGCAGCCCTGACAGTCAAGAGACCCAGTACTTC CASSPDSQETQYF NA 13 TRBV7-9 NA TRBJ2-5
TGTGCCAGCACCCTGGGACGGCTGAACACCGGGGAGCTGTTTTTT CASTLGRLNTGELFF NA 15 TRBV6-1 NA TRBJ2-2
TGTGCCAGCAGTACCGACCCGAGGAGAAGCAATCAGCCCCAGCATTTT CASSTDPRRSNQPQHF NA 16 TRBV28 few TRBJ1-5
TGTGCCAGCAGCACGCGAACTGAAGCTTTCTTT CASSTRTEAFF NA 11 TRBV5-6 NA TRBJ1-1
TGCGCCAGCAGCCCCTCGGGCAGGGGGGACACCGGGGAGCTGTTTTTT CASSPSGRGDTGELFF NA 16 TRBV4-1 NA TRBJ2-2
TGCGCCAGCAGCTTGCAGACAGCCTACGAGCAGTACTTC CASSLQTAYEQYF NA 13 TRBV5-1 few TRBJ2-7
TGTGCCAGCAGCTGGGACAGGCAGTTGGGGTATGGCTACACCTTC CASSWDRQLGYGYTF TRBD1 15 TRBV7-2 NA TRBJ1-2
TGTGCCAGCAGCTCTGGGGCCAACGTCCTGACTTTC CASSSGANVLTF NA 12 TRBV7-3 NA TRBJ2-6
TGCGCCAGCCGCGGCGGCGGAGCCTACAATGAGCAGTTCTTC CASRGGGAYNEQFF NA 14 TRBV5-1 NA TRBJ2-1
TGTGCCAGCAGCGCAGGGGGCTCGTGGGAAGCTTTCTTT CASSAGGSWEAFF TRBD1 13 TRBV2 NA TRBJ1-1
TGCAGCGTTGACTATTTAGATGGTTACAATGAGCAGTTCTTC CSVDYLDGYNEQFF NA 14 TRBV29-1 NA TRBJ2-1
TGCGCCAGCAGCCCGGGTGGGGGAGAAACAGATACGCAGTATTTT CASSPGGGETDTQYF NA 15 TRBV5-1 NA TRBJ2-3
TGTGCCAGCAGTTTACTAGCGGGAGGTGAGCAGTTCTTC CASSLLAGGEQFF TRBD2 13 TRBV27 few TRBJ2-1
TGCGCCAGCAGCTTTAGGGGGGCAACTAATGAAAAACTGTTTTTT CASSFRGATNEKLFF NA 15 TRBV5-1 NA TRBJ1-4
TGTGCCAGCAGTCCACGGACTAGCCCCCACGAGCAGTACTTC CASSPRTSPHEQYF TRBD2 14 TRBV27 NA TRBJ2-7
TGTGCCAGCAGTGATTCCGGCAGCAGGGACTACGAGCAGTACTTC CASSDSGSRDYEQYF NA 15 TRBV25-1 NA TRBJ2-7
TGTGCCAGCAGCTCGGAGGGGGCCTCCTACGAGCAGTACTTC CASSSEGASYEQYF NA 14 TRBV7-6 NA TRBJ2-7
TGTGCCAGCAGCTTTACTACGGGACAGGCTCCTTTCTTT CASSFTTGQAPFF TRBD1 13 TRBV11-3 NA TRBJ1-1
TGCGCCAGCAGTCAACCTGGCACAGGCGCGGGGTTTGTATACACCGGGGAGCTGTTTTTT CASSQPGTGAGFVYTGELFF NA 20 TRBV23-1 NA TRBJ2-2
TGTGCCAGCAGGGGATGGAGGGCCGGGGCCAAAAACATTCAGTACTTC CASRGWRAGAKNIQYF NA 16 TRBV27 NA TRBJ2-4
TGTGCCAGCAGCCCAGGACAGGGGGGATCCTACGAGCAGTACTTC CASSPGQGGSYEQYF TRBD1 15 TRBV7-9 NA TRBJ2-7
TGTGCCAGCTCACCCGTTCAGGGTGAAAAACTGTTTTTT CASSPVQGEKLFF NA 13 TRBV18 NA TRBJ1-4
TGCAGCCCAGAAGTTGTCGCGGGAGGAGGGAATGAGCAGTTCTTC CSPEVVAGGGNEQFF TRBD2 15 TRBV29-1 few TRBJ2-1
TGCGCCAGCAGCTGGGGACTAGCGAGCACAGATACGCAGTATTTT CASSWGLASTDTQYF TRBD2 15 TRBV5-1 NA TRBJ2-3
TGTGCCAGCAGTGAAGTTGGAGCTGACTATGGCTACACCTTC CASSEVGADYGYTF NA 14 TRBV6-1 NA TRBJ1-2
TGTGCCAGCACAACGGGGGACTACTCCTACAATGAGCAGTTCTTC CASTTGDYSYNEQFF TRBD2 15 TRBV6-1 once TRBJ2-1
TGTGCCTGGAGTGTCGTCCGGACATTTGCAACTAATGAAAAACTGTTTTTT CAWSVVRTFATNEKLFF NA 17 TRBV30 NA TRBJ1-4
TGTGCCAGCACCATCGTAGGTACAGGGGTAGGGACCGGGGAGCTGTTTTTT CASTIVGTGVGTGELFF TRBD1 17 TRBV5-6 NA TRBJ2-2
TGTGCCAGCAGATGGGAGGGGGCTGAAGAGCAGTACTTC CASRWEGAEEQYF NA 13 TRBV2 NA TRBJ2-7
TGTGCCAGCAGTGAACTTTCTAACACAGATACGCAGTATTTT CASSELSNTDTQYF NA 14 TRBV25-1 few TRBJ2-3
TGTGCCAGCAGAGGACAGGGAACTCAGCCCCAGCATTTT CASRGQGTQPQHF TRBD1 13 TRBV2 NA TRBJ1-5
TGCGCCAGCAGCCAAGACCGGGACAGGGACCAAGAGACCCAGTACTTC CASSQDRDRDQETQYF TRBD1 16 TRBV4-1 NA TRBJ2-5
TGCGCCAGCCACCCCGGGACAGGGCACAATGAGCAGTTCTTC CASHPGTGHNEQFF TRBD1 14 TRBV4-1 once TRBJ2-1
TGTGCCAGCAGTCTATCGACGGGAAATCAGCCCCAGCATTTT CASSLSTGNQPQHF NA 14 TRBV27 few TRBJ1-5